This T cell receptor (beta chain) comes out of a study of T cell repertoires in cytomegalovirus infection. This CDR3 is 13 amino acids long. Germline CDR1 and CDR2: MNHNS and SASEGT. V lost 5 bases and J 2 bases, leaving 8 bases between the germline ends. This clonotype occurred a few times. Each CDR3 protein gets one entry after TCRdb re-called the reads with MiXCR. This sample has almost 500,000 distinct CDR3 sequences, with approximately 10% found just once. The sequencing sample was made of PBMCs. The sequence was obtained from a human donor in good health (CMV status not recorded). Some clones in this sample may be carry-over from other donors' samples. This sequence joins TRBV6-1 and TRBJ2-3; D remains unclear. The CDR3 DNA reads TGTGCCAGCAGTCGTAAAATCACAGATACGCAGTATTTT. Translation gives CASSRKITDTQYF.